Detailed here is one T cell receptor beta chain. No cognate antigen has been identified for it. Base qualities are not recorded, but no much larger clone differs from it by a single base. TCRbeta CDR3 regions were amplified from genomic DNA using the immunoSEQ Assay, a bias-controlled multiplex PCR. In the authors' own workflow: Nucleated cell counts per sample were estimated from amplification of reference gene primers within the assay. To quantify the absolute abundance of each unique TCRbeta CDR3 rearrangement, sequence reads were collapsed and filtered. For each sample, productive Simpson clonality was calculated as the square root of Simpson's diversity index across productive rearrangements. The table was pulled from immuneACCESS by TCRdb, which kept in-frame rearrangements only. Such tables lose some clones; where checked, under half of the loss comes from unresolved V genes, and the rest has no known cause. The D gene and trimming were derived from the DNA, and the V and J assignments and clone size from that table. The sample table shows about 300,000 clones, and about 85% are seen once. In total, the top ten clones hold approximately 5.4% of the sample.

Enrolling through a virtual design, the prospective study's participants ranged in age from about 18 to 89 years and lived across roughly 24 United States geographic areas. In the prospective study, participants were assigned to cohorts based on the clinical history participants reported in a screening survey and a study questionnaire. Recovered participants in ImmuneRACE Cohort 3 were defined as having two consecutive negative NP/OP PCR tests, clearance from a healthcare professional, or resolution of symptoms. In the prospective study, whole blood, serum and a nasopharyngeal or oropharyngeal swab were collected from each participant by mobile phlebotomists. Over an approximately 2-month period, participants in the prospective study had the option of providing additional blood draws and questionnaires. Prospective study blood samples were shipped either frozen or at room temperature before DNA extraction.

This specimen comes from a study of blood T cell repertoires in COVID-19 (dated by TCRdb to 2019 to 2021). General notes on the study: Samples from collaborators originated in the United States, Italy and Spain and spanned both the acute and convalescent phases of COVID-19. A freely available public database, intended as a resource for researchers studying the immune response to SARS-CoV-2, is where the repertoires were released. The dataset comprised deeply sampled blood TCRbeta repertoires from subjects exposed to, actively infected with, or recovered from COVID-19. Sample metadata almost always included a de-identified subject ID, COVID-19 status, age in years and sex. The material from the prospective study consisted of cDNA or gDNA derived from T cells, B-cell-depleted T cells, or PBMCs. Samples were obtained from the ongoing ImmuneRACE study (first 160 participants) and from 1,254 subjects provided by 6 global collaborators. Where HLA class I and class II types were available, the types were taken from metadata supplied by the sample provider, not from assay-based typing. General conclusions and limits of the study: The quantity of clinical and demographic metadata differed by source and by participant and was supplied without curation.

The sample consisted of PBMCs or T cells enriched from blood (not recorded which). This sequence was found in a woman younger than 45 who had recovered from COVID-19.

The nucleotides are TGCAGTGCTAGTCCCCCTAAGTACAATGAGCAGTTCTTC. Its coded protein is CSASPPKYNEQFF. The rearranged chain carries TRBV20-1 and TRBJ2-1, with no reliable assignment of the D segment. Trimming costs V 3 bases and J 4 bases, and their ends lie 10 bases apart. The germline V gene (reference sequence) provides CDR1 DFQATT and CDR2 SNEGSKA. From the cysteine up to the phenylalanine, the CDR3 has a length of 13 residues. Solely the CDR3 DNA is kept, with 39 bases framed from the first base.